This T cell receptor beta chain comes out of a study of T cells in Graves' hyperthyroidism and ophthalmopathy. Study findings and constraints: Among thyroid clonotypes expanded above 0.001, most also appeared in blood. Ophthalmopathy was identified by the model a median roughly 6.5 months ahead of onset.

Looked up from germline, CDR1 is WNHNN and CDR2 is SYGVQD (reference sequence). The V and J ends lost 3 bases and 4 bases respectively, with 14 bases between them. The CDR3 has 15 amino acids. Amplification of TCR beta CDR3 regions was performed using RNA transcripts as template. A first-round RT-PCR of the TCR CDR3 used the HTBI primer set. A single record per CDR3 protein comes from TCRdb applying MiXCR to the multiplex PCR reads. The sample has some 250,000 distinct CDR3 sequences; 13% to 15% are singletons. Participants, patients aged 18 to 65, had newly diagnosed hyperthyroidism with a duration under 2 months. Clinical symptoms, serum thyroxine and TRAb, thyroid ultrasound and orbital computed tomography were used for the diagnoses. Remarks on this clonotype: What it binds is not known.

V is TRBV10-1 and J is TRBJ2-3; D is unclear. The receptor was derived from a woman aged 45 to 65 with Graves' hyperthyroidism that later progressed to Graves' ophthalmopathy. The sample was blood. The CDR3 here is CASSDRGVGPDTQYF. Here the CDR3 DNA reads TGCGCCAGCAGTGACCGTGGGGTGGGCCCAGATACGCAGTATTTT.